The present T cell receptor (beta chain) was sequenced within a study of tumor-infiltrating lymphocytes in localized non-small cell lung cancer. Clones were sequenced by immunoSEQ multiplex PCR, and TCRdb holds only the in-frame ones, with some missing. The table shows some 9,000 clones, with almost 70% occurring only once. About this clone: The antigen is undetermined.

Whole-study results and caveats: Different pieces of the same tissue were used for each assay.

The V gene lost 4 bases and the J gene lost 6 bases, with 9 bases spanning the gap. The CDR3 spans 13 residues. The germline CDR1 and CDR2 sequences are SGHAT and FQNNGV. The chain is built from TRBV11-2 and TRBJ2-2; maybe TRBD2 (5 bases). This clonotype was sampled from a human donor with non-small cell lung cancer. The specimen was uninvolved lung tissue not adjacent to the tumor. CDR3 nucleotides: TGTGCCAGCAGCTCGTTAGCGTCCGGGGAGCTGTTTTTT. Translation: CASSSLASGELFF. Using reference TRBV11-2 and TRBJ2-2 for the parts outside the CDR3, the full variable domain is EAGVAQSPRYKIIEKRQSVAFWCNPISGHATLYWYQQILGQGPKLLIQFQNNGVVDDSQLPKDRFSAERLKGVDSTLKIQPAKLEDSAVYLCASSSLASGELFFGEGSRLTVL.